The next 11 T cell receptor beta chains were all read from a single sample in a study of a mutant IDH1 vaccine in newly diagnosed glioma. Produced via immunoSEQ multiplex PCR; TCRdb's table is partial and in-frame only. The data contain tens of thousands of clones, approximately 81% of them singletons. The time point: week 23, last vaccination. Each dose delivered 300 ug of mutant IDH1 20-mer peptide subcutaneously with imiquimod. Antigens of these TCRs are unknown. This material consisted of PBMCs, taken from a glioma patient whose treatment included an IDH1 peptide vaccine. The receptors were sampled from a man in his thirties or forties with glioma.

The V gene is TRBV5-1, the J gene TRBJ2-2, with TRBD2 as a possible D gene (5 bases). Germline V gene data show CDR1 as SGHRS and CDR2 as YFSETQ. Trimming removed 4 bases at V and 7 bases at J, with 14 bases between. This CDR3 comprises 14 residues. The CDR3 DNA reads as TGCGCCAGCAGCGACACAATCGCGGGCGGGGAGCTGTTTTTT. It encodes CASSDTIAGGELFF.

This sequence joins TRBV10-2 and TRBJ1-6; TRBD1 matches at 7 bases. The V segment lost 7 bases and the J segment 7 bases; nucleotides outside the gene matches: 10. Per the germline V gene, CDR1 is WSHSY and CDR2 is SAAADI. The length of the CDR3 is 15 residues. CDR3 loop: CASTLPQGGNSPLHF. CDR3 nucleotides: TGCGCCAGCACCTTGCCCCAGGGGGGAAATTCACCCCTCCACTTT.

V usage is TRBV19 and J usage is TRBJ2-7, with 7 bases aligning to TRBD1. With V trimmed by 5 bases and J by 0 bases, 13 bases remained unmatched. The CDR3 is 17 amino acids. CDR1 and CDR2 from the germline V gene are LNHDA and SQIVND (reference sequence). DNA for the CDR3: TGTGCCAGTAGTCCCACTCGAACGGGACAGCCCTCCTACGAGCAGTACTTC. It encodes CASSPTRTGQPSYEQYF.

DNA of the CDR3: TGTGCCAGCAGTCCACTAGCGGGGGCCCCCACAGATACGCAGTATTTT. Encoded protein: CASSPLAGAPTDTQYF. The chain has TRBV27 and TRBJ2-3, with 11 nucleotides matching TRBD2. This CDR3 region has 16 residues. V trimming: 5 bases; J trimming: 2 bases; junction bases outside the gene matches: 6. CDR1 and CDR2 (germline): MNHEY, SMNVEV (reference sequence).

V usage is TRBV19 and J usage is TRBJ2-2, with TRBD1 matching 11 bases. The CDR3 is 14 residues long. Looked up from germline, CDR1 is LNHDA and CDR2 is SQIVND (reference sequence). V gave up 6 bases and J gave up 4 bases; unmatched junction bases: 1. CDR3 bases: TGTGCCAGTAGAGGGACAGGGGGCACCGGGGAGCTGTTTTTT. Residues: CASRGTGGTGELFF.

This clone occurred a few times. V gene TRBV5-8 combines with J gene TRBJ2-2; D remains ambiguous. CDR3 length: 12 amino acids. V lost 4 bases, J lost 4 bases, and 5 bases lay in between. Germline CDR1 is SGHTS and CDR2 is YDEGEE. CDR3 protein: CASSQLTGELFF. DNA of the CDR3: TGTGCCAGCAGCCAACTCACCGGGGAGCTGTTTTTT.

V gene TRBV5-1 combines with J gene TRBJ2-1; D unclear. V was cut by 4 bases and J by 6 bases, with 8 bases left in between. This CDR3 comprises 12 residues. Germline V lookup: CDR1 SGHRS, CDR2 YFSETQ. The CDR3 nucleotides are TGCGCCAGCAGCCCGGTGGGCAATGAGCAGTTCTTC. This codes for CASSPVGNEQFF.

The chain carries TRBV2 and TRBJ2-7; tentative D call: TRBD2 (5 bases). Germline V gene sequence: CDR1 SNHLY, CDR2 FYNNEI. There are 16 residues in the CDR3. Trimming removed 4 bases at V and 2 bases at J, with 18 bases between. The chain's CDR3 is CASSGTPTRATYEQYF. The CDR3 DNA reads as TGTGCCAGCAGTGGGACTCCAACCCGGGCGACCTACGAGCAGTACTTC.

Points on this clone: Additional DNA sequences in this sample encode the identical CDR3. The chain couples TRBV7-9 to TRBJ2-3; TRBD1 matches at 8 bases. J was trimmed by 4 bases and V by 1 base; bases with no gene match: 7. CDR3 length: 16 amino acids. In germline, CDR1 is SEHNR, CDR2 FQNEAQ (reference sequence). CDR3 loop: CASSLGGQGHPDTQYF. The CDR3 nucleotides are TGTGCCAGCAGCTTAGGAGGACAGGGTCATCCAGATACGCAGTATTTT.

The CDR3 DNA reads TGTGCCAGCAGCCCCGGGGGAGGTCTCAATGAGCAGTTCTTC. It specifies CASSPGGGLNEQFF. This sequence joins TRBV7-8 and TRBJ2-1; tentatively, D is TRBD2 (6 bases). CDR1 and CDR2 (germline): SGHVS, FQNEAQ. The V and J ends lost 5 bases and 6 bases respectively, with 14 bases between them. The CDR3 sequence is 14 residues long.

The chain combines TRBV14 with TRBJ2-7, with D possibly matching TRBD2 (6 bases). Trimming removed 0 bases at V and 1 base at J, with 16 bases between. The germline V gene encodes CDR1 SGHDN and CDR2 FVKESK. The CDR3 is 17 residues long. The CDR3 region has the DNA TGTGCCAGCAGCCAAGATCTTCGACTAGGGAGGTCCTACGAGCAGTACTTC. Translating gives CASSQDLRLGRSYEQYF.